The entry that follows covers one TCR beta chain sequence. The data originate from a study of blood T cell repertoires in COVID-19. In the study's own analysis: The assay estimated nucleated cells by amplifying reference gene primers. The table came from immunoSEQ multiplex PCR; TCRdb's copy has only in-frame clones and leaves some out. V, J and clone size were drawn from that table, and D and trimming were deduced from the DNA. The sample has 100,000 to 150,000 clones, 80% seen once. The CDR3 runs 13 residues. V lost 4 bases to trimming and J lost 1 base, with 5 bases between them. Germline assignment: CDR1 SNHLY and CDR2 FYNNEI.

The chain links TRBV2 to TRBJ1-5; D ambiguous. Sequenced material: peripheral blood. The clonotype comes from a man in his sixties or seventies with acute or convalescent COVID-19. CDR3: CASSGGSNQPQHF. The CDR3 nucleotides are TGTGCCAGCAGTGGAGGCAGCAATCAGCCCCAGCATTTT.